The 24 T cell receptor beta chains below were found in one sample sequenced in a study of cytomegalovirus exposure and HLA in healthy donors. Primers: 60 Vbeta forward and 13 Jbeta reverse. Profiling relied on immunoSEQ multiplex PCR, and the TCRdb table lists in-frame clones only, not all of them. Among approximately 170,000 clones, more than 70% were seen once, and the ten largest hold less than 5%. Sequencing was carried out using PBMCs. These receptors came from a male donor in good health and CMV-seronegative.

As for this clone: This CDR3 is also generated by other DNA sequences in the sample. This sequence joins TRBV6-5 and TRBJ1-3; 7 positions match TRBD1. This CDR3 has 15 amino acids. Germline-derived CDR1 and CDR2 are MNHEY and SVGAGI. The V and J ends lost 5 bases and 0 bases, in that order; junction bases with no gene match: 4. The CDR3 DNA reads TGTGCCAGCAGTAGACAGGGAGACTCTGGAAACACCATATATTTT. It specifies CASSRQGDSGNTIYF.

The chain combines TRBV11-2 with TRBJ1-1, with TRBD1 as a possible D gene (5 bases). The CDR3 has 11 residues. Germline-derived CDR1 and CDR2 are SGHAT and FQNNGV. The V end was cut by 7 bases, the J end by 6 bases, with 9 bases between. For the CDR3, the DNA is TGTGCCAGCACCCCGGGGGCTGAAGCTTTCTTT. Its translation: CASTPGAEAFF.

The J gene is TRBJ1-1, the V gene TRBV5-1; a weak D match, TRBD1 (6 bases). V lost 5 bases, J lost 2 bases, and 13 bases lay in between. CDR1 SGHRS and CDR2 YFSETQ come from the germline V gene. This CDR3 contains 14 residues. This chain's CDR3 is CASRPGTPNTEAFF. The DNA of the CDR3 is TGCGCCAGCAGACCCGGGACACCAAACACTGAAGCTTTCTTT. Full variable domain (remainder filled in from reference TRBV5-1 and TRBJ1-1): KAGVTQTPRYLIKTRGQQVTLSCSPISGHRSVSWYQQTPGQGLQFLFEYFSETQRNKGNFPGRFSGRQFSNSRSEMNVSTLELGDSALYLCASRPGTPNTEAFFGQGTRLTVV.

The chain uses TRBV19 and TRBJ1-1; unclear D gene. Trimming removed 5 bases at V and 10 bases at J, with 20 bases between. This CDR3 spans 14 amino acids. Germline-derived CDR1 and CDR2 are LNHDA and SQIVND (reference sequence). The CDR3 bases are TGTGCCAGTAGTCCCGGCGGGGTAGTGGGTTTAGCTTTCTTT. Its translation is CASSPGGVVGLAFF. Full variable domain (missing parts from reference TRBV19 and TRBJ1-1): DGGITQSPKYLFRKEGQNVTLSCEQNLNHDAMYWYRQDPGQGLRLIYYSQIVNDFQKGDIAEGYSVSREKKESFPLTVTSAQKNPTAFYLCASSPGGVVGLAFFGQGTRLTVV.

The chain carries TRBV29-1 and TRBJ1-1; 9 bases are shared with TRBD1. With 1 base clipped from V and 5 bases from J, the junction kept 5 bases outside the gene matches. This CDR3 has 14 residues. CDR1 and CDR2 from the germline V gene are SQVTM and ANQGSEA. The CDR3 sequence: CSVEGRTGETEAFF. DNA of the CDR3: TGCAGCGTTGAAGGCCGGACAGGGGAGACTGAAGCTTTCTTT.

The chain has TRBV14 and TRBJ2-5; the match to TRBD1 covers 7 bases. CDR1 and CDR2 (germline): SGHDN, FVKESK. J was trimmed by 4 bases and V by 4 bases; bases with no gene match: 9. The CDR3 is made up of 15 amino acids. In DNA form, the CDR3 reads TGTGCCAGCAGCCCCTCCTCCTACAGGGGAGAGACCCAGTACTTC. Its translation: CASSPSSYRGETQYF.

The chain uses TRBV5-3 and TRBJ2-3, with 10 bases that match TRBD2. TRBV5-3 qualifies as an ORF whose function is uncertain. The length of the CDR3 is 16 residues. Losses at the gene ends were 6 bases for V and 2 bases for J; bases not matched to a gene: 9. This CDR3 is CARTLAGGYVTDTQYF. Here the CDR3 DNA reads TGTGCCAGAACCTTAGCGGGGGGTTATGTCACAGATACGCAGTATTTT.

The chain is built from TRBV14 and TRBJ2-6; unclear D gene. V lost 4 bases and J 0 bases, leaving 4 bases between the germline ends. This CDR3 has 14 amino acids. From germline, CDR1 is SGHDN and CDR2 FVKESK. The CDR3 sequence is CASSLSSGANVLTF. The CDR3 nucleotides are TGTGCCAGCAGCCTATCCTCTGGGGCCAACGTCCTGACTTTC.

V gene TRBV23-1 combines with J gene TRBJ2-1; the D is unclear. TRBV23-1 is annotated as an ORF whose role is uncertain. V was trimmed by 4 bases and J by 8 bases, leaving 9 bases between them. The CDR3 is 12 residues long. The CDR3 DNA reads as TGCGCCAGCAGTCGAGGCGACGATGAGCAGTTCTTC. It yields the protein CASSRGDDEQFF.

The chain uses TRBV13 and TRBJ2-5, with TRBD2 matching 11 bases. Matching the DNA end better, TRBJ2-7 makes the J call doubtful. Germline assignment: CDR1 PRHDT and CDR2 FYEKMQ (reference sequence). The CDR3 consists of 14 residues. Here the CDR3 reads CASSATSGGYEQYF. In DNA form, the CDR3 reads TGTGCCAGCAGCGCCACTAGCGGGGGTTACGAGCAGTACTTC.

This clone was seen only a few times. The CDR3 spells CASRPRDRGYEQYF. CDR3 bases: TGTGCCAGCAGACCCCGGGACAGGGGCTACGAGCAGTACTTC. The chain couples TRBV6-6 to TRBJ2-7, with 10 bases matching TRBD1. The germline CDR1 and CDR2 sequences are MNHNY and SVGAGI (reference sequence). This CDR3 is 14 amino acids long. V lost 6 bases, J lost 3 bases, and 5 bases stayed unmatched.

The rearrangement joins TRBV11-3 to TRBJ1-6, with 8 bases fitting TRBD1. Germline V gene lookup returns CDR1 SGHNT and CDR2 YENEEA. Trimming removed 6 bases from V and 5 bases from J; junction bases left unmatched: 12. There are 17 residues in the CDR3. CDR3 bases: TGTGCCAGCAGTTACTTCCCAAACAGGGGGGATAATTCACCCCTCCACTTT. Its translation: CASSYFPNRGDNSPLHF. Supplemented by reference TRBV11-3 and TRBJ1-6, the full variable domain reads EAGVVQSPRYKIIEKKQPVAFWCNPISGHNTLYWYLQNLGQGPELLIRYENEEAVDDSQLPKDRFSAERLKGVDSTLKIQPAELGDSAVYLCASSYFPNRGDNSPLHFGNGTRLTVT.

This clone was seen more than once but under ten times. CDR3 sequence reads: CASSRGGGVAYEQYF. For the CDR3, the DNA is TGTGCCAGTAGTAGAGGCGGCGGTGTTGCCTACGAGCAGTACTTC. The rearrangement links TRBV19 to TRBJ2-7, with D hard to call. CDR1 LNHDA and CDR2 SQIVND come from the germline V gene (reference sequence). Trimming left V 4 bases short and J 2 bases short, with 15 bases between. The CDR3 is 15 amino acids.

In this sample, this clone turned up a few times. The chain links TRBV7-2 to TRBJ2-3, with TRBD2 matching over 7 bases. Germline V gene lookup returns CDR1 SGHTA and CDR2 FQGNSA. The CDR3 has 13 amino acids. After removal of 8 bases from V and 2 bases from J, the junction contained 4 bases not matched to a gene. This CDR3 is CASGSGSTDTQYF. For the CDR3, the DNA is TGTGCCAGCGGTAGCGGGTCCACAGATACGCAGTATTTT.

This chain connects TRBV14 to TRBJ2-1, with 13 bases that match TRBD2. The CDR3 runs to 19 residues. CDR1 and CDR2 from the germline V gene are SGHDN and FVKESK. The ends lost 1 base at V and 4 bases at J; junction bases unmatched: 10. This CDR3 reads CASSQVRRLAGGPYNEQFF. CDR3 coding DNA: TGTGCCAGCAGCCAAGTTAGGAGACTAGCGGGAGGACCTTACAATGAGCAGTTCTTC.

The rearrangement joins TRBV6-1 to TRBJ2-3; TRBD1 agrees at 10 bases. V lost 0 bases and J lost 5; bases outside the gene matches: 2. This CDR3 contains 15 residues. CDR1 is MNHNS, CDR2 SASEGT, per germline. Written as DNA, the CDR3 is TGTGCCAGCAGTGAAGCGACAGGGGGCAGAGATACGCAGTATTTT. Translating gives CASSEATGGRDTQYF.

The rearrangement uses TRBV4-2 and TRBJ2-3; 8 bases line up with TRBD2. V shed 0 bases and J 4 bases; nucleotides not matched to a gene: 3. The CDR3 length is 15 residues. Per the germline V gene, CDR1 is LGHNA and CDR2 is YNFKEQ. The CDR3 loop is CASSQDGGAPDTQYF. CDR3 nucleotide sequence: TGTGCCAGCAGCCAAGACGGGGGGGCCCCAGATACGCAGTATTTT.

A few counts support this clone. The chain couples TRBV18 to TRBJ2-7; D is unresolved. The length of the CDR3 is 14 residues. The V and J ends lost 1 base and 6 bases respectively, with 13 bases between them. The germline V gene has CDR1 KGHSH and CDR2 LQKENI. The CDR3 DNA reads as TGTGCCAGCTCACCACTTGCGGAAACGGGCGAGCAGTACTTC. Protein: CASSPLAETGEQYF.

This rearrangement joins TRBV11-1 to TRBJ1-1; no reliable D call. The length of the CDR3 is 14 residues. The V end was cut by 6 bases, the J end by 1 base, with 12 bases between. Germline assignment: CDR1 SGHAT and CDR2 FQDESV (reference sequence). The CDR3 here is CASRLPGQNTEAFF. CDR3 nucleotide sequence: TGTGCCAGCAGGTTGCCCGGTCAGAACACTGAAGCTTTCTTT. The full variable domain, its missing parts supplied by reference TRBV11-1 and TRBJ1-1, is EAEVAQSPRYKITEKSQAVAFWCDPISGHATLYWYRQILGQGPELLVQFQDESVVDDSQLPKDRFSAERLKGVDSTLKIQPAELGDSAMYLCASRLPGQNTEAFFGQGTRLTVV.

J is TRBJ2-3 and V is TRBV7-9, with 8 bases that match TRBD2. The CDR3 runs to 18 residues. Germline CDR1 SEHNR, CDR2 FQNEAQ (reference sequence). V was pared by 4 bases and J by 0 bases, with 12 bases of the junction left unmatched. The CDR3 DNA reads TGTGCCAGCAGCTCACGGGGCGGGGGGCCAACTAGCACAGATACGCAGTATTTT. Translating it yields CASSSRGGGPTSTDTQYF. The full variable domain, its missing parts supplied by reference TRBV7-9 and TRBJ2-3, is DTGVSQNPRHKITKRGQNVTFRCDPISEHNRLYWYRQTLGQGPEFLTYFQNEAQLEKSRLLSDRFSAERPKGSFSTLEIQRTEQGDSAMYLCASSSRGGGPTSTDTQYFGPGTRLTVL.

This chain connects TRBV2 to TRBJ1-1, with a weak D call TRBD1 (6 bases). Germline V gene sequence: CDR1 SNHLY, CDR2 FYNNEI. The CDR3 totals 13 residues. V was cut by 7 bases and J by 7 bases, with 16 bases left in between. The CDR3 here is CASNQGPWDEAFF. For the CDR3, the DNA is TGTGCCAGCAATCAGGGGCCGTGGGATGAAGCTTTCTTT.

The chain joins TRBV4-1 to TRBJ2-6, with a weak D call TRBD2 (5 bases). Per germline, CDR1 MGHRA and CDR2 YSYEKL. The V gene lost 4 bases and the J gene lost 4 bases, with 8 bases spanning the gap. The CDR3 length is 14 residues. CDR3 in amino acids: CASSPRAGANVLTF. The CDR3 coding sequence is TGCGCCAGCAGCCCGAGGGCCGGGGCCAACGTCCTGACTTTC.

The V call is TRBV11-1, the J call TRBJ2-1; 10 bases agree with TRBD2. After removal of 5 bases from V and 7 bases from J, the junction contained 17 bases not matched to a gene. This CDR3 has 18 residues. In germline, CDR1 is SGHAT, CDR2 FQDESV (reference sequence). For the CDR3, the DNA is TGTGCCAGCAGCCCTGGTGCTAGCGGGGGTCCTTTGAGGAATGAGCAGTTCTTC. The encoded protein is CASSPGASGGPLRNEQFF. The entire variable domain, with the rest obtained from reference TRBV11-1 and TRBJ2-1, is as follows: EAEVAQSPRYKITEKSQAVAFWCDPISGHATLYWYRQILGQGPELLVQFQDESVVDDSQLPKDRFSAERLKGVDSTLKIQPAELGDSAMYLCASSPGASGGPLRNEQFFGPGTRLTVL.

The chain employs TRBV9 and TRBJ2-6; D not resolved. Per the germline V gene, CDR1 is SGDLS and CDR2 is YYNGEE. The CDR3 has 15 residues. The germline V and J ends were trimmed by 4 bases and 1 base, with 9 bases remaining between them. CDR3 loop: CASSPPISGANVLTF. Here the CDR3 DNA reads TGTGCCAGCAGCCCACCTATTTCTGGGGCCAACGTCCTGACTTTC.